A selection of T cell receptor beta chains follows, all from one sample in a study of shared clonotypes between healthy human individuals. Profiled with immunoSEQ multiplex PCR; TCRdb holds only in-frame clones, not every one. The table shows about 2.2 million clones, with about 94% occurring only once. The sequencing input was naive CD8+ T cells from PBMCs. The source is a man younger than 35 in good health. Some clones in this sample may be carry-over from other donors' samples. CDR3s include the opening cysteine and the closing phenylalanine or tryptophan. The D gene is left open where the match is weak. Size values are once, few and many counts, or a class for expanded clones, and some rows have none.

j_call v_call clone_size d_call cdr3_nt cdr3_aa
TRBJ1-1 TRBV5-1 - - TGCGCCAGCAGCTTGAAATGGGGGGCGGGAAACACTGAAGCTTTCTTT CASSLKWGAGNTEAFF
TRBJ1-4 TRBV27 - - TGTGCCAGCAGTTTATTAGGTGCAACTAATGAAAAACTGTTTTTT CASSLLGATNEKLFF
TRBJ2-7 TRBV7-9 - - TGTGCCAGCAGCTTAGAAGGAAACTCCTACGAGCAGTACTTC CASSLEGNSYEQYF
TRBJ2-1 TRBV7-2 - TRBD2 TGTGCCAGCAGCTTATCCGGGACTAGCGGGAGGGCCCTCGTTAATGAGCAGTTCTTC CASSLSGTSGRALVNEQFF
TRBJ1-1 TRBV12-5 - - TGTGCTAGTGGCTTGGGACCGAACACTGAAGCTTTCTTT CASGLGPNTEAFF
TRBJ2-7 TRBV7-2 - TRBD2 TGTGCCAGCAGCCATCGGACTAGCGGGAGGTTTGTCCACGAGCAGTACTTC CASSHRTSGRFVHEQYF
TRBJ2-7 TRBV4-3 once - TGCGCCAGCAGCCAAGATATCAGGGATGGGATCTACGAGCAGTACTTC CASSQDIRDGIYEQYF
TRBJ2-7 TRBV29-1 - - TGCAGCGGCCTAGGGATTTCCTACGAGCAGTACTTC CSGLGISYEQYF
TRBJ2-1 TRBV7-9 - - TGTGCCAGCAGCTCCGACGTGGGGGTGCACAAGTTCTTC CASSSDVGVHKFF
TRBJ2-2 TRBV6-1 - - TGTGCCAGCAGTGAAGAAGTAGGGACTGCCGGGGAGCTGTTTTTT CASSEEVGTAGELFF
TRBJ1-5 TRBV27 - TRBD1 TGTGCCACCGCGGGCGGGCGGGACAGGGGATGGAAGCCCCAGCATTTT CATAGGRDRGWKPQHF
TRBJ2-7 TRBV27 - - TGTGCCAGCAGTTGGGGGGCATCCTACGAGCAGTACTTC CASSWGASYEQYF
TRBJ2-2 TRBV27 - TRBD1 TGTGCCAGCAGATGGACAGGGAACACCGGGGAGCTGTTTTTT CASRWTGNTGELFF
TRBJ2-1 TRBV4-3 - TRBD2 TGCGCCAGCAGCCAAGTTAGTCCTAGCGGGAGAAGCTCCTACAATGAGCAGTTCTTC CASSQVSPSGRSSYNEQFF
TRBJ2-7 TRBV28 - - TGTGCCAGCAGCCCTGTGGAGGGGCCGTCGGAGCAGTACTTC CASSPVEGPSEQYF
TRBJ1-3 TRBV5-1 - - TGCGCCAGCAGCTTGGGAGCAGGGAGTGGAAACACCATATATTTT CASSLGAGSGNTIYF
TRBJ2-1 TRBV11-2 - - TGTGCCAGCAGCCTTGGACTACTGAGCTCCTACAATGAGCAGTTCTTC CASSLGLLSSYNEQFF